The 32 T cell receptor beta chains presented below share a single source sample, sequenced in a study of blood T cell repertoires in COVID-19. Sequencing used immunoSEQ multiplex PCR; TCRdb keeps in-frame clones, though not all of them. The profile covers some 330,000 clones, with over 75% appearing a single time and 1.5% to 2.5% taken by the ten largest. What was sequenced was PBMCs or T cells enriched from blood (not recorded which). These receptors were obtained from a man in his forties in a cohort exposed to, infected with or recovered from COVID-19 (not recorded which).

This clone was detected only once. V is TRBV14 and J is TRBJ1-1; 11 nucleotides agree with TRBD1. J was trimmed by 0 bases and V by 3 bases; bases with no gene match: 3. The CDR3 covers 16 residues. From germline, CDR1 is SGHDN and CDR2 FVKESK. This CDR3 is CASSQDRGHMNTEAFF. As DNA, the CDR3 is TGTGCCAGCAGCCAGGACAGGGGGCACATGAACACTGAAGCTTTCTTT.

V and J are TRBV6-5 and TRBJ2-5; D gene unclear. From germline, CDR1 is MNHEY and CDR2 SVGAGI. The CDR3 runs to 12 residues. Trimming pared 7 bases from V and 1 base from J, leaving 7 bases between. The CDR3 sequence is CASTVVQETQYF. The DNA of the CDR3 is TGTGCCAGCACGGTGGTCCAAGAGACCCAGTACTTC.

In regard to this clone: The junction and the germline gene differ at one end; a read error may be behind it. This chain uses TRBV5-1 with TRBJ2-1, with a tentative D call TRBD2 (7 bases). Germline V gives CDR1 SGHRS, CDR2 YFSETQ. The CDR3 loop spans 13 amino acids. CDR3: CASSSKPSLGGLF. Here the CDR3 DNA reads TGCGCCAGCAGCTCAAAGCCAAGCTTGGGGGGGCTCTTC.

V gene TRBV28 combines with J gene TRBJ2-1; 8 bases match TRBD2. The V gene end was trimmed by 1 base and the J gene end by 7 bases; junction bases not matched to a gene: 9. Germline V gene sequence: CDR1 MDHEN, CDR2 SYDVKM. The CDR3 extends over 16 amino acids. The CDR3 DNA reads TGTGCCAGCAGTTTATTGGAACGACTAGCGATAAATGAGCAGTTCTTC. Its translation is CASSLLERLAINEQFF.

The table lists this clone with a few counts. Written as DNA, the CDR3 is TGTGCCAGTGGACTAGCGGCCTCCTACGAGCAGTACTTC. It specifies CASGLAASYEQYF. The chain recombines TRBV19 with TRBJ2-7; 10 bases align to TRBD2. This CDR3 region has 13 residues. CDR1 and CDR2 from the germline V gene are LNHDA and SQIVND (reference sequence). V shed 8 bases, J shed 0 bases, and the junction held 1 base outside the gene matches.

The chain is built from TRBV28 and TRBJ1-4; 8 positions agree with TRBD1. CDR1 and CDR2 (germline): MDHEN, SYDVKM. The CDR3 is 17 amino acids. Trimming took 7 bases from V and 1 from J; bases not matched to a gene: 11. The CDR3 nucleotides read TGTGCCAGCACTTCCCCAGGGGGCGCGTTAACTAATGAAAAACTGTTTTTT. Amino acids: CASTSPGGALTNEKLFF. The full variable domain, rest sourced from reference TRBV28 and TRBJ1-4, is DVKVTQSSRYLVKRTGEKVFLECVQDMDHENMFWYRQDPGLGLRLIYFSYDVKMKEKGDIPEGYSVSREKKERFSLILESASTNQTSMYLCASTSPGGALTNEKLFFGSGTQLSVL.

V and J are TRBV19 and TRBJ2-1; D may be TRBD2 (6 bases). CDR1 is LNHDA, CDR2 SQIVND, per germline (reference sequence). With 6 bases removed from V and 3 bases from J, the gap between germline ends came to 15 bases. The CDR3 is 15 residues long. In nucleotides, the CDR3 is TGTGCCAGTAGCCCCGACCAGCGGGTCTACAATGAGCAGTTCTTC. Translating gives CASSPDQRVYNEQFF.

The chain combines TRBV6-6 with TRBJ1-1, with a tentative D call TRBD1 (6 bases). The CDR3 has 16 amino acids. The ends were cut back, 2 bases at V and 0 bases at J, with 13 bases in the middle. Germline CDR1 MNHNY, CDR2 SVGAGI (reference sequence). The CDR3 DNA reads as TGTGCCAGCAGTTACGAACAGGGCTGGATGAACACTGAAGCTTTCTTT. Translation gives CASSYEQGWMNTEAFF.

This clone was observed a handful of times. The gene calls are TRBV18 and TRBJ2-2, with 8 bases that match TRBD2. From germline, CDR1 is KGHSH and CDR2 LQKENI. Losses at the gene ends were 1 base for V and 5 bases for J; bases not matched to a gene: 3. CDR3 length: 15 amino acids. The CDR3 spells CASSPRAGVTGELFF. The CDR3 nucleotides are TGTGCCAGCTCACCACGAGCGGGAGTAACCGGGGAGCTGTTTTTT.

This rearrangement joins TRBV5-1 to TRBJ1-1; D may be TRBD1 (6 bases). The V gene's germline CDR1 is SGHRS and CDR2 YFSETQ. V lost 3 bases and J lost 5, with 11 bases in between. This CDR3 is 13 amino acids long. This chain's CDR3 is CASSSSGETEAFF. CDR3 sequence (DNA): TGCGCCAGCAGCTCCTCAGGGGAGACTGAAGCTTTCTTT.

J is TRBJ2-4 and V is TRBV5-1; D might be TRBD2 (7 bases). CDR3 length: 18 amino acids. The germline V gene has CDR1 SGHRS and CDR2 YFSETQ. Deletions cut 0 bases from V and 7 bases from J, with 23 bases between. DNA of the CDR3: TGCGCCAGCAGCTTGGCGGTCGGGGGGCCTGCCCCTTGGAACATTCAGTACTTC. It specifies CASSLAVGGPAPWNIQYF.

The V gene is TRBV19, the J gene TRBJ2-1; D remains ambiguous. The germline V gene has CDR1 LNHDA and CDR2 SQIVND (reference sequence). The ends were cut back, 4 bases at V and 9 bases at J, with 10 bases in the middle. The CDR3 contains 12 residues. The CDR3 sequence: CASSTTGFEQFF. The CDR3 bases are TGTGCCAGTAGTACGACGGGTTTTGAGCAGTTCTTC. The full variable domain, rest sourced from reference TRBV19 and TRBJ2-1, is DGGITQSPKYLFRKEGQNVTLSCEQNLNHDAMYWYRQDPGQGLRLIYYSQIVNDFQKGDIAEGYSVSREKKESFPLTVTSAQKNPTAFYLCASSTTGFEQFFGPGTRLTVL.

The chain uses TRBV28 and TRBJ1-6, with no clear D. CDR3 length equals 12 residues. Germline CDR1 and CDR2: MDHEN and SYDVKM. Between the trimmed V and J ends, which lost 7 bases and 4 bases, there was a span of 5 bases. The CDR3 sequence: CASTKYNSPLHF. CDR3 coding DNA: TGTGCCAGCACCAAATATAATTCACCCCTCCACTTT.

The chain uses TRBV6-5 and TRBJ2-2; D gene uncertain. V dropped 2 bases and J dropped 6 bases, with 7 bases sitting between them. CDR1 is MNHEY and CDR2 is SVGAGI in the germline V gene. CDR3 length equals 13 residues. The CDR3 is CASSYRQSGELFF. In nucleotides, the CDR3 is TGTGCCAGCAGTTACCGTCAGTCCGGGGAGCTGTTTTTT.

The gene calls are TRBV10-3 and TRBJ1-3; no firm D call. The ends were cut back, 3 bases at V and 0 bases at J, with 6 bases in the middle. Per the germline V gene, CDR1 is ENHRY and CDR2 is SYGVKD. This CDR3 spans 14 amino acids. This CDR3 reads CAISDSRSGNTIYF. For the CDR3, the DNA is TGTGCCATCAGTGATTCTCGCTCTGGAAACACCATATATTTT.

V is TRBV7-6 and J is TRBJ2-5; 9 bases are shared with TRBD2. The CDR3 loop spans 15 amino acids. The J segment lost 4 bases and the V segment lost 5 bases, leaving 8 bases of the junction unmatched. Germline-derived CDR1 and CDR2 are SGHVS and FNYEAQ. CDR3 sequence: CASSVVAGVVETQYF. CDR3 nucleotides: TGTGCCAGCAGCGTAGTAGCGGGAGTAGTAGAGACCCAGTACTTC. The full variable domain, with the rest looked up from reference TRBV7-6 and TRBJ2-5, is GAGVSQSPRYKVTKRGQDVALRCDPISGHVSLYWYRQALGQGPEFLTYFNYEAQQDKSGLPNDRFSAERPEGSISTLTIQRTEQRDSAMYRCASSVVAGVVETQYFGPGTRLLVL.

The rearrangement joins TRBV7-2 to TRBJ2-1, with 7 bases that match TRBD2. The CDR3 covers 14 residues. Germline CDR1 reads SGHTA; CDR2 reads FQGNSA. V shed 5 bases, J shed 9 bases, and the junction held 10 bases outside the gene matches. The CDR3 loop is CASSPHGTNFEQFF. CDR3 bases: TGTGCCAGCAGCCCCCACGGGACTAACTTTGAGCAGTTCTTC.

The chain employs TRBV25-1 and TRBJ2-2; weak D call: TRBD2 (6 bases). Germline-derived CDR1 and CDR2 are MGHDK and SYGVNS. The CDR3 totals 15 residues. The V gene lost 8 bases and the J gene lost 1 base, with 14 bases spanning the gap. CDR3 DNA sequence: TGTGCCAGCTCGAAGGCGGGACTGAACACCGGGGAGCTGTTTTTT. Translated: CASSKAGLNTGELFF.

The rearrangement links TRBV24-1 to TRBJ2-2; tentatively, D is TRBD1 (6 bases). Germline V CDR1 and CDR2: KGHDR, SFDVKD. Trimming stripped 3 bases from V and 1 base from J, with 17 bases between. This CDR3 is built from 18 residues. The DNA for the CDR3 is TGTGCCACCAGTGATCTCGGGACATCTTCCGAGAACACCGGGGAGCTGTTTTTT. Its protein product is CATSDLGTSSENTGELFF.

The chain recombines TRBV28 with TRBJ2-3; possible D gene TRBD1, 5 bases. CDR1 is MDHEN, CDR2 SYDVKM, per germline. V lost 4 bases and J 5 bases, leaving 13 bases between the germline ends. The CDR3 contains 14 residues. The CDR3 DNA is TGTGCCAGCAGTTCTCCGGGCCAGGGAGATACGCAGTATTTT. Its protein is CASSSPGQGDTQYF.

This chain joins TRBV7-9 and TRBJ2-2; D remains ambiguous. CDR3 length: 14 amino acids. CDR1 is SEHNR and CDR2 is FQNEAQ in the germline V gene (reference sequence). V gave up 5 bases and J gave up 3 bases, with 10 bases separating them. The CDR3 protein is CASSLTSDTGELFF. The CDR3, as DNA: TGTGCCAGCAGCCTAACTTCGGACACCGGGGAGCTGTTTTTT.

The V call is TRBV19, the J call TRBJ1-1; D is unresolved. This CDR3 is built from 15 residues. With 0 bases removed from V and 1 base from J, the gap between germline ends came to 9 bases. The V gene's germline CDR1 is LNHDA and CDR2 SQIVND (reference sequence). CDR3 in DNA: TGTGCCAGTAGTATAGAGACGGGGAGGAACACTGAAGCTTTCTTT. It specifies CASSIETGRNTEAFF.

CDR3 sequence: CASSSTYPPGQNTEAFF. CDR3 DNA sequence: TGTGCCAGCTCATCCACTTACCCTCCGGGACAGAACACTGAAGCTTTCTTT. The gene calls are TRBV18 and TRBJ1-1; D might be TRBD1 (6 bases). Germline V gene data show CDR1 as KGHSH and CDR2 as LQKENI. The CDR3 runs 17 residues. V lost 5 bases, J lost 1 base, and 20 bases lay in between.

The J gene is TRBJ1-6, the V gene TRBV19, with D unresolved. This CDR3 is built from 11 residues. Between the trimmed V and J ends, which lost 8 bases and 6 bases, there was a span of 5 bases. CDR1 and CDR2 (germline): LNHDA, SQIVND (reference sequence). The CDR3 region has the DNA TGTGCCAGTGGCACTAATTCACCCCTCCACTTT. It encodes CASGTNSPLHF.

In its sample, this clone was seen many times. The rearrangement uses TRBV10-3 and TRBJ1-6; 7 nucleotides match TRBD1. Trimming took 8 bases from V and 9 from J; bases not matched to a gene: 4. CDR1 and CDR2 from the germline V gene are ENHRY and SYGVKD. This CDR3 is 12 amino acids long. The chain's CDR3 is CAIQTGSSPLHF. CDR3 nucleotide sequence: TGTGCCATCCAGACAGGGAGTTCACCCCTCCACTTT.

J is TRBJ2-7 and V is TRBV19; 9 positions agree with TRBD2. The junction had 4 bases not matched to a gene; V was cut back by 5 bases and J by 2 bases. CDR3 size: 14 residues. Germline V CDR1 and CDR2: LNHDA, SQIVND (reference sequence). CDR3 nucleotides: TGTGCCAGTAGTCCGACTAGCGGTACCTACGAGCAGTACTTC. The encoded protein is CASSPTSGTYEQYF.

V gene TRBV7-2 combines with J gene TRBJ2-1, with 7 bases matching TRBD2. This CDR3 has 14 residues. With V trimmed by 1 base and J by 5 bases, 2 bases remained unmatched. Germline CDR1 SGHTA, CDR2 FQGNSA. The CDR3 here is CASSLDGGNNEQFF. The CDR3 coding sequence is TGTGCCAGCAGCTTAGACGGGGGGAACAATGAGCAGTTCTTC.

The chain recombines TRBV19 with TRBJ1-4; D perhaps matches TRBD1 (6 bases). This CDR3 region has 16 residues. V was trimmed by 1 base and J by 7 bases, leaving 16 bases between them. CDR1 is LNHDA, CDR2 SQIVND, per germline (reference sequence). The CDR3 spells CASSIVGRGQAEKLFF. CDR3 DNA: TGTGCCAGTAGTATAGTCGGCAGGGGCCAAGCTGAAAAACTGTTTTTT.

In this sample, this clone turned up a few times. This sample includes further DNA sequences coding for the same CDR3. The CDR3 bases are TGTGCCAGCTCACCAGGACAGAACACCGGGGAGCTGTTTTTT. Translating gives CASSPGQNTGELFF. This rearrangement joins TRBV18 to TRBJ2-2; possible D gene TRBD1, 5 bases. Per the germline V gene, CDR1 is KGHSH and CDR2 is LQKENI. Trimming shortened V by 2 bases and J by 1 base, and 5 bases separated the two germline ends. The CDR3 has 14 amino acids.

The chain joins TRBV4-2 to TRBJ1-2; possible D gene TRBD1, 6 bases. Germline CDR1 LGHNA, CDR2 YNFKEQ. Trimming took 0 bases from V and 6 from J, leaving 8 bases between them. The CDR3 is 13 residues long. In DNA form, the CDR3 reads TGTGCCAGCAGCCAAGAGGCAGGGGATGGCTACACCTTC. Translation gives CASSQEAGDGYTF.

The V and J genes are TRBV11-2 and TRBJ1-2; no reliable D call. The germline V and J ends were trimmed by 0 bases and 1 base, with 15 bases remaining between them. In germline, CDR1 is SGHAT, CDR2 FQNNGV. The CDR3 runs to 17 residues. CDR3: CASSLDPGVRVNYGYTF. The CDR3 DNA is TGTGCCAGCAGCTTAGATCCAGGTGTCAGAGTTAACTATGGCTACACCTTC.

The rearrangement joins TRBV5-1 to TRBJ2-1; 9 nucleotides match TRBD2. This CDR3 has 17 residues. Germline V gives CDR1 SGHRS, CDR2 YFSETQ. J gave up 8 bases and V 4 bases, and 16 bases lay outside the gene matches. The CDR3 coding sequence is TGCGCCAGCAGCACGTTCGGTGGACTAGCGAGCTTAGATGAGCAGTTCTTC. Translating it yields CASSTFGGLASLDEQFF.